The next 26 T cell receptor beta chains were all read from a single sample in a study of blood T cells in healthy people across ages. For the second PCR, which ran for about 6 to 11 cycles, a sample-barcoded 5' primer and a J-beta primer mix were used. TCRdb used MiXCR to reprocess the 5' RACE reads, holding one entry per CDR3 protein. The table includes roughly 730,000 distinct CDR3 sequences, 56% detected once. The sequenced material came from blood. Receptors were obtained from a man in his forties in good health.

The chain has TRBV20-1 and TRBJ1-2; D may be TRBD1 (6 bases). V lost 4 bases, J lost 6 bases, and 18 bases lay in between. The germline gives CDR1 DFQATT, CDR2 SNEGSKA (reference sequence). This CDR3 is built from 14 residues. Here the CDR3 reads CSAIGRNRADGYTF. Written as DNA, the CDR3 is TGCAGTGCTATTGGGCGTAACAGGGCGGATGGCTACACCTTC.

The chain combines TRBV27 with TRBJ1-6; 7 bases match TRBD1. The V gene's germline CDR1 is MNHEY and CDR2 SMNVEV (reference sequence). This CDR3 is built from 15 residues. Trimming at V came to 3 bases and at J to 10 bases, leaving 9 bases not matched to a gene. CDR3 bases: TGTGCCAGCAGTTTGGGCAGGGGGGTTTTCTCACCCCTCCACTTT. Translating gives CASSLGRGVFSPLHF.

The chain employs TRBV18 and TRBJ2-1; D is undetermined. Trimming stripped 2 bases from V and 1 base from J, with 21 bases between. The germline V gene encodes CDR1 KGHSH and CDR2 LQKENI. This CDR3 region has 19 residues. This CDR3 reads CASSPEIYLRQVSYNEQFF. CDR3 DNA sequence: TGTGCCAGCTCACCAGAAATCTATCTCCGCCAAGTTTCCTACAATGAGCAGTTCTTC.

The chain has TRBV4-2 and TRBJ1-2, with TRBD1 as a possible D gene (6 bases). CDR3 length: 15 residues. V was shortened by 1 base and J by 0 bases, with 9 bases between the two germline ends. The germline V gene has CDR1 LGHNA and CDR2 YNFKEQ. The DNA of the CDR3 is TGTGCCAGCAGCCAAGTAGGGGGGCCTAACTATGGCTACACCTTC. This gives the protein CASSQVGGPNYGYTF.

This rearrangement joins TRBV20-1 to TRBJ1-4; no clear D gene. In germline, CDR1 is DFQATT, CDR2 SNEGSKA (reference sequence). Trimming removed 3 bases from V and 0 bases from J, with 8 bases in between. This CDR3 is 14 amino acids long. Here the CDR3 reads CSASAGATNEKLFF. The DNA of the CDR3 is TGCAGTGCTAGCGCCGGGGCAACTAATGAAAAACTGTTTTTT.

This chain uses TRBV7-2 with TRBJ1-1; tentative D call: TRBD1 (6 bases). The CDR3 is 13 amino acids. The germline V and J ends were trimmed by 6 bases and 4 bases, with 12 bases remaining between them. Germline V gene data show CDR1 as SGHTA and CDR2 as FQGNSA. The CDR3 sequence is CASRTGLTTEAFF. In DNA, the CDR3 is TGTGCCAGCAGAACAGGGCTGACCACTGAAGCTTTCTTT. Based on the CDR3 plus reference TRBV7-2 and TRBJ1-1, the full variable domain is GAGVSQSPSNKVTEKGKDVELRCDPISGHTALYWYRQSLGQGLEFLIYFQGNSAPDKSGLPSDRFSAERTGGSVSTLTIQRTQQEDSAVYLCASRTGLTTEAFFGQGTRLTVV.

The chain joins TRBV29-1 to TRBJ1-1; TRBD1 is a possible D gene (5 bases). CDR1 is SQVTM and CDR2 is ANQGSEA in the germline V gene. V was cut by 3 bases and J by 4 bases, with 9 bases left in between. The CDR3 spans 12 residues. This chain's CDR3 is CSVEGRGTEAFF. Written as DNA, the CDR3 is TGCAGCGTTGAGGGGCGAGGCACTGAAGCTTTCTTT.

V is TRBV12-3 or TRBV12-4 and J is TRBJ1-2; 8 bases are a match to TRBD1. The CDR3 has 14 amino acids. V gave up 7 bases and J gave up 4 bases; unmatched junction bases: 8. For the CDR3, the DNA is TGTGCCAGCAAAAACTCAGGGGGCGTCTATGGCTACACCTTC. Translating it yields CASKNSGGVYGYTF.

For this clonotype: Relative to the germline gene, one junction end is altered; a read error may explain this. CDR3 nucleotide sequence: TGTGCCGGCAGCTCCAGGGGTGGAGGCTACACCTTC. Its protein product is CAGSSRGGGYTF. The V and J genes are TRBV7-2 and TRBJ1-2; the D gene is possibly TRBD1 (6 bases). CDR1 SGHTA and CDR2 FQGNSA come from the germline V gene. This CDR3 comprises 12 residues.

The chain has TRBV7-8 and TRBJ1-2; a weak D match, TRBD1 (5 bases). Trimming removed 5 bases at V and 8 bases at J, with 18 bases between. The CDR3 length is 14 residues. Germline V gives CDR1 SGHVS, CDR2 FQNEAQ. CDR3 DNA sequence: TGTGCCAGCAGCATAACAACCGGGACTGGAGGCTACACCTTC. Protein sequence: CASSITTGTGGYTF.

The CDR3 DNA is TGCAGTGCTAGAGATGGGAGTGGGGCTGGGGCCAACGTCCTGACTTTC. Translating it yields CSARDGSGAGANVLTF. The genes are TRBV20-1 and TRBJ2-6, with TRBD2 as a possible D gene (5 bases). V was shortened by 0 bases and J by 2 bases, with 11 bases between the two germline ends. The CDR3 is 16 residues long. Per the germline V gene, CDR1 is DFQATT and CDR2 is SNEGSKA (reference sequence).

A few counts support this clonotype. The rearrangement joins TRBV29-1 to TRBJ1-4, with 9 bases aligning to TRBD1. Germline CDR1 reads SQVTM; CDR2 reads ANQGSEA. V was clipped by 7 bases and J by 5 bases; unmatched bases: 5. The CDR3 has 13 residues. CDR3 nucleotides: TGCAGCGCATCGGGACAGGGAAATGAAAAACTGTTTTTT. Its protein product is CSASGQGNEKLFF. Using reference TRBV29-1 and TRBJ1-4 for the parts outside the CDR3, the full variable domain is SAVISQKPSRDICQRGTSLTIQCQVDSQVTMMFWYRQQPGQSLTLIATANQGSEATYESGFVIDKFPISRPNLTFSTLTVSNMSPEDSSIYLCSASGQGNEKLFFGSGTQLSVL.

This chain links TRBV4-2 with TRBJ1-2; TRBD1 matches 8 bases. Germline loops: CDR1 LGHNA, CDR2 YNFKEQ. The length of the CDR3 is 17 residues. With 1 base clipped from V and 3 bases from J, the junction kept 10 bases outside the gene matches. CDR3: CASSQGTGIGGHYGYTF. In DNA, the CDR3 is TGTGCCAGCAGCCAAGGGACAGGGATTGGAGGGCACTATGGCTACACCTTC.

V gene TRBV7-3 combines with J gene TRBJ2-1; D is perhaps TRBD2 (5 bases). CDR3 length: 13 residues. The germline V and J ends were trimmed by 5 bases and 7 bases, with 12 bases remaining between them. Germline CDR1 is SGHTA and CDR2 is FQGTGA. CDR3 region: CASSPGSVNEQFF. DNA for the CDR3: TGTGCCAGCAGCCCGGGGTCGGTAAATGAGCAGTTCTTC. Full variable domain (remainder filled in from reference TRBV7-3 and TRBJ2-1): GAGVSQTPSNKVTEKGKYVELRCDPISGHTALYWYRQSLGQGPEFLIYFQGTGAADDSGLPNDRFFAVRPEGSVSTLKIQRTERGDSAVYLCASSPGSVNEQFFGPGTRLTVL.

V usage is TRBV28 and J usage is TRBJ2-3, with D tentatively TRBD2 (5 bases). The germline V gene has CDR1 MDHEN and CDR2 SYDVKM. The CDR3 is 16 residues long. V dropped 5 bases and J dropped 0 bases, with 15 bases sitting between them. The CDR3 protein is CASSQPLGTSTDTQYF. CDR3 coding DNA: TGTGCCAGCAGTCAACCACTAGGAACTAGCACAGATACGCAGTATTTT.

The J gene is TRBJ2-3, the V gene TRBV20-1; 8 bases fit TRBD2. CDR1 is DFQATT and CDR2 is SNEGSKA in the germline V gene (reference sequence). With V trimmed by 4 bases and J by 5 bases, 14 bases remained unmatched. This CDR3 region has 16 residues. The CDR3 loop is CSAKAQLSGSLDTQYF. Written as DNA, the CDR3 is TGCAGTGCTAAGGCTCAATTGAGCGGGAGTCTAGATACGCAGTATTTT.

V and J are TRBV12-3 or TRBV12-4 and TRBJ2-2; D is undetermined. The CDR3 spans 15 residues. With 5 bases removed from V and 5 bases from J, the gap between germline ends came to 15 bases. CDR3 region: CASSPSRHLTGELFF. CDR3 nucleotides: TGTGCCAGCAGTCCAAGCCGCCACCTAACCGGGGAGCTGTTTTTT.

The V and J genes are TRBV11-2 and TRBJ1-1; the match to TRBD1 covers 8 bases. J lost 6 bases, V lost 6 bases, and 9 bases had no gene match. Looked up from germline, CDR1 is SGHAT and CDR2 is FQNNGV. The CDR3 has 14 amino acids. Here the CDR3 reads CASRSQGARAEAFF. In nucleotides, the CDR3 is TGTGCCAGCAGGTCTCAGGGGGCGCGAGCTGAAGCTTTCTTT.

J is TRBJ2-1 and V is TRBV11-2; TRBD2 is a possible D gene (7 bases). This CDR3 spans 17 amino acids. CDR1 and CDR2 from the germline V gene are SGHAT and FQNNGV. V was pared by 5 bases and J by 1 base, with 18 bases between. The CDR3 protein is CASSRLRGGASYNEQFF. The CDR3 DNA reads as TGTGCCAGCAGCAGGCTAAGAGGGGGGGCATCCTACAATGAGCAGTTCTTC.

This chain joins TRBV20-1 and TRBJ2-3; TRBD1 aligns across 7 bases. The germline gives CDR1 DFQATT, CDR2 SNEGSKA (reference sequence). The CDR3 runs to 16 residues. V was pared by 5 bases and J by 6 bases, with 17 bases of the junction left unmatched. CDR3 nucleotides: TGCAGTGCTCCGCCGTTTGACAGGGCCTCCGGGGATACGCAGTATTTT. It encodes CSAPPFDRASGDTQYF.

There are a few counts of this clonotype. The CDR3 loop is CASSQDNSGTSYEQYF. CDR3 nucleotide sequence: TGCGCCAGCAGCCAAGATAATTCGGGGACTAGCTACGAGCAGTACTTC. The chain employs TRBV4-1 and TRBJ2-1; 8 bases agree with TRBD2. The J call may be wrong; the DNA end is better matched by TRBJ2-7. CDR3 size: 16 residues. Germline CDR1 is MGHRA and CDR2 is YSYEKL.

This chain links TRBV7-2 with TRBJ1-1; D gene unclear. This CDR3 contains 13 residues. With 4 bases removed from V and 7 bases from J, the gap between germline ends came to 13 bases. Germline values: CDR1 SGHTA, CDR2 FQGNSA. The CDR3 region is CASSSFSEYEAFF. In DNA, the CDR3 is TGTGCCAGCAGCTCGTTCTCAGAGTATGAAGCTTTCTTT.

The chain has TRBV7-2 and TRBJ1-1; possibly TRBD1 for D (5 bases). V lost 2 bases and J 11 bases, leaving 15 bases between the germline ends. Germline V gives CDR1 SGHTA, CDR2 FQGNSA. The CDR3 runs to 13 residues. The CDR3 region is CASSLSGRAMAFF. The CDR3 DNA sequence: TGTGCCAGCAGCTTATCAGGCAGGGCAATGGCTTTCTTT.

The rearrangement links TRBV25-1 to TRBJ2-5; weak D call: TRBD1 (5 bases). Germline CDR1 and CDR2: MGHDK and SYGVNS. CDR3 length: 14 residues. Trimming left V 3 bases short and J 5 bases short, with 13 bases between. CDR3 protein: CASSDPPWGETQYF. CDR3 nucleotides: TGTGCCAGCAGTGACCCCCCATGGGGCGAGACCCAGTACTTC. The whole variable domain, remainder taken from reference TRBV25-1 and TRBJ2-5, is EADIYQTPRYLVIGTGKKITLECSQTMGHDKMYWYQQDPGMELHLIHYSYGVNSTEKGDLSSESTVSRIRTEHFPLTLESARPSHTSQYLCASSDPPWGETQYFGPGTRLLVL.

This clonotype was seen more than once but under ten times. The chain employs TRBV25-1 and TRBJ1-2, with TRBD1 identical over 7 bases. The CDR3 spans 13 residues. Germline V gives CDR1 MGHDK, CDR2 SYGVNS. The junction had 9 bases not matched to a gene; V was cut back by 10 bases and J by 4 bases. The CDR3 loop is CATHRQGAYGYTF. CDR3 DNA: TGTGCCACCCATAGACAGGGCGCCTATGGCTACACCTTC.

The chain uses TRBV27 and TRBJ1-6, with a tentative D call TRBD1 (5 bases). This CDR3 is 14 amino acids long. The germline V gene encodes CDR1 MNHEY and CDR2 SMNVEV (reference sequence). V lost 3 bases and J lost 6, with 9 bases in between. CDR3 coding DNA: TGTGCCAGCAGTTTTCGGGGGGTTAATTCACCCCTCCACTTT. Encoded protein: CASSFRGVNSPLHF.